This T cell receptor (beta chain) was profiled in a study of PD-L1 blockade in urothelial cancer. Study-level results: Better survival was predicted by below-median pretreatment blood TCR clonality.

This clone has a handful of counts. Its specificity is unknown. The sample's time point: pretreatment peripheral blood. Here immunoSEQ multiplex PCR was the method, and the copy in TCRdb shows in-frame clones only, minus some. This sample yields 50,000 to 55,000 clones, of which approximately 80% are seen a single time; 1% to 1.5% belongs to the top ten. The sample here was PBMCs, taken around atezolizumab (anti-PD-L1) treatment. This TCR came from a man aged 50 or older with urothelial cancer.

The DNA for the CDR3 is TGTGCCAGCAGCGACCGGGACGGGAGTTACTACGAGCAGTACTTC. Its translation: CASSDRDGSYYEQYF. The chain is built from TRBV7-9 and TRBJ2-7, with D possibly TRBD2 on 6 matching bases. The CDR3 length is 15 residues. Germline V gene sequence: CDR1 SEHNR, CDR2 FQNEAQ (reference sequence). The V gene lost 5 bases and the J gene lost 3 bases, with 17 bases spanning the gap.